One sample yielded the 13 T cell receptor beta chains listed below, sequenced in a study of T cells after yellow fever vaccination. From the 5' RACE reads, TCRdb called clonotypes with MiXCR, one entry per CDR3 protein. The repertoire includes a few hundred thousand distinct CDR3 sequences, about a sixth of them detected once, and 15% to 20% sits in the top ten. The sample here was PBMCs, taken about 5 days after the first yellow fever vaccination. The receptors were sampled from a man younger than 30 who received the YFV17D yellow fever vaccine.

The rearrangement links TRBV24-1 to TRBJ2-1; D is undetermined. V lost 5 bases to trimming and J lost 9 bases, with 10 bases between them. The germline V gene has CDR1 KGHDR and CDR2 SFDVKD. The CDR3 loop spans 12 amino acids. The CDR3 region has the DNA TGTGCCACCAGTGGCCCGGGTGGTGAGCAGTTCTTC. Translation gives CATSGPGGEQFF.

The V gene is TRBV7-2, the J gene TRBJ1-2; D is uncertain. This CDR3 is 14 amino acids long. Per germline, CDR1 SGHTA and CDR2 FQGNSA. Trimming left V 5 bases short and J 5 bases short, with 15 bases between. The DNA for the CDR3 is TGTGCCAGCAGCCCGGACCCTTCCGGTTATGGCTACACCTTC. It translates to CASSPDPSGYGYTF.

There are many counts of this clonotype. This chain uses TRBV10-3 with TRBJ2-2; possibly TRBD2 for D (6 bases). Trimming took off 0 bases at V and 5 bases at J, with 10 bases between the two ends. In germline, CDR1 is ENHRY, CDR2 SYGVKD. This CDR3 is 15 amino acids long. The CDR3 reads CAISESPGETGELFF. In DNA, the CDR3 is TGTGCCATCAGTGAGTCCCCGGGGGAGACCGGGGAGCTGTTTTTT.

This clonotype was seen repeatedly, ten times or more. V and J are TRBV5-1 and TRBJ2-7; tentatively, D is TRBD1 or TRBD2 (5 bases each). The V gene lost 5 bases and the J gene lost 9 bases, with 15 bases spanning the gap. Germline CDR1 is SGHRS and CDR2 is YFSETQ. The CDR3 consists of 12 residues. The DNA of the CDR3 is TGCGCCAGCAGGTCTGAGGGACGGGGGCAGTACTTC. Encoded protein: CASRSEGRGQYF.

This clonotype appeared many times. The rearrangement uses TRBV11-3 and TRBJ2-5; 8 bases are a match to TRBD2. The CDR3 spans 14 residues. V lost 6 bases and J lost 2; bases outside the gene matches: 5. Germline V CDR1 and CDR2: SGHNT, YENEEA. This chain's CDR3 is CASSSGGAQETQYF. The CDR3 DNA sequence: TGTGCCAGCAGTTCGGGGGGGGCACAAGAGACCCAGTACTTC.

This chain uses TRBV18 with TRBJ2-5; weak D call: TRBD1 (5 bases). The CDR3 length is 17 residues. Trimming removed 2 bases from V and 2 bases from J, with 18 bases in between. From germline, CDR1 is KGHSH and CDR2 LQKENI. The chain's CDR3 is CASSPTSDSYEQETQYF. CDR3 DNA: TGTGCCAGCTCACCAACCTCAGACAGCTATGAGCAAGAGACCCAGTACTTC.

The V gene is TRBV10-3, the J gene TRBJ2-5; D may match TRBD1 or TRBD2 (7 bases each). The germline CDR1 and CDR2 sequences are ENHRY and SYGVKD. V shed 10 bases and J shed 9 bases, with 24 bases lying between them. The CDR3 is 14 residues long. The CDR3 DNA sequence: TGTGCCACCGGGGTGGGAGGGACGCAGGGGGCCCAGTACTTC. Translation: CATGVGGTQGAQYF.

CDR3 loop: CASSTGLANTGELFF. The CDR3 nucleotides read TGTGCCAGTAGTACTGGACTAGCGAACACCGGGGAGCTGTTTTTT. V gene TRBV19 combines with J gene TRBJ2-2, with 7 bases fitting TRBD2. The ends lost 4 bases at V and 0 bases at J; junction bases unmatched: 2. The CDR3 extends over 15 amino acids. The germline CDR1 and CDR2 sequences are LNHDA and SQIVND (reference sequence).

This clonotype appeared a few times. This chain uses TRBV7-6 with TRBJ2-1; D is possibly TRBD1 or TRBD2 (6 bases each). The germline gives CDR1 SGHVS, CDR2 FNYEAQ. Trimming shortened V by 1 base and J by 13 bases, and 11 bases separated the two germline ends. This CDR3 is 12 amino acids long. The CDR3 reads CASSLDGGPQFF. The CDR3 bases are TGTGCCAGCAGCTTAGATGGGGGGCCCCAGTTCTTC.

The J gene is TRBJ1-2, the V gene TRBV20-1; TRBD1 matches 9 bases. The CDR3 covers 15 residues. After removal of 6 bases from V and 6 bases from J, the junction contained 14 bases not matched to a gene. CDR1 is DFQATT, CDR2 SNEGSKA, per germline (reference sequence). This chain's CDR3 is CSAPYPGQGTHGYTF. The CDR3 region has the DNA TGCAGTGCCCCTTATCCGGGACAGGGTACCCATGGCTACACCTTC.

This clonotype came up a few times. This chain uses TRBV14 with TRBJ1-1; tentatively, D is TRBD1 (6 bases). The germline V gene encodes CDR1 SGHDN and CDR2 FVKESK. The CDR3 has 15 residues. Trimming shortened V by 3 bases and J by 4 bases, and 15 bases separated the two germline ends. DNA of the CDR3: TGTGCCAGCAGCCATGCGTGGGGGCTCGGCACTGAAGCTTTCTTT. It yields the protein CASSHAWGLGTEAFF.

CDR3: CASSLGGAIEQFF. CDR3 bases: TGTGCCAGCAGTTTAGGAGGGGCTATTGAGCAGTTCTTC. The chain carries TRBV12-3 or TRBV12-4 and TRBJ2-1, with D tentatively TRBD1 or TRBD2 (5 bases each). The CDR3 consists of 13 residues. V shed 1 base and J shed 9 bases, with 10 bases lying between them.

V usage is TRBV5-1 and J usage is TRBJ2-2; 15 bases match TRBD2. The CDR3 is 21 residues long. The trim removed 3 bases at V and 0 bases at J, leaving 12 bases unmatched. CDR1 and CDR2 (germline): SGHRS, YFSETQ. The CDR3 coding sequence is TGCGCCAGCAGCTGGTCCCCACCGGGACTAGCGGGGGGCACGAACACCGGGGAGCTGTTTTTT. Translated: CASSWSPPGLAGGTNTGELFF.